These T cell receptor beta chains were read from a single sample in a study of T cells in Graves' hyperthyroidism and ophthalmopathy. MiXCR, run by TCRdb on the multiplex PCR reads, gives a single entry per CDR3 protein. The repertoire holds roughly 420,000 distinct CDR3 sequences, with about a sixth as singletons. The sequencing sample was made of blood. The source is a woman between 18 and 29 years old with Graves' hyperthyroidism. The conserved cysteine and the conserved F or W are not part of the CDR3 here. D genes are given only for firm matches.

v_call,d_call,j_call,cdr3_aa
TRBV20-1,TRBD2,TRBJ2-1,SARASGRSYNEQF
TRBV7-9,NA,TRBJ1-4,ASSLEGDFGKLF
TRBV20-1,NA,TRBJ1-5,SARDDSNQPQH
TRBV5-4,NA,TRBJ2-7,ASSLWTQREQY
TRBV18,TRBD1,TRBJ2-5,ASSPGQGVRETQY
TRBV6-1,NA,TRBJ1-5,ASSGLNQPQH
TRBV15,NA,TRBJ2-3,ATSSFTDTQY
TRBV19,NA,TRBJ2-7,ASSAPGEQY
TRBV27,TRBD1,TRBJ2-7,ASSLTGSSSYEQY
TRBV9,TRBD2,TRBJ2-3,ASSVGASGPPDTQY
TRBV3-1,TRBD2,TRBJ2-3,ASSQDRLAGVTDTQY
TRBV2,TRBD1,TRBJ1-2,ASSALTGGSYGYT
TRBV27,NA,TRBJ2-1,ASSTRQGGNYNEQF
TRBV6-5,NA,TRBJ1-1,ASSHGGNTEAS
TRBV28,TRBD1,TRBJ1-3,ASSGDRAGNTIY
TRBV12-3/TRBV12-4,NA,TRBJ2-1,ASRRWDTGRYNEQF
TRBV30,NA,TRBJ2-1,AWSVGSSYNEQF
TRBV7-9,NA,TRBJ2-7,ASSDSHPSRAYEQY
TRBV20-1,NA,TRBJ2-2,SARVGSNTGELF
TRBV2,TRBD2,TRBJ2-3,ASSGGTTSSVLVQY
TRBV12-3/TRBV12-4,TRBD1,TRBJ2-3,ASSRDREDTQY
TRBV20-1,NA,TRBJ1-5,SARGGGGSAQH
TRBV20-1,NA,TRBJ1-6,SARVQGYSPLH
TRBV24-1,NA,TRBJ2-1,ATSAPQGAGPGEQF
TRBV29-1,NA,TRBJ2-7,SVVKAGFYEQY
TRBV29-1,NA,TRBJ2-2,SALGERANTGELF
TRBV5-1,NA,TRBJ2-5,ASSPAGQTQETQY
TRBV6-1,TRBD2,TRBJ2-3,ASTAGASGRRTDTQY
TRBV6-1,NA,TRBJ2-1,ASSLIEVYNEQF
TRBV3-1,NA,TRBJ1-6,ASSQVQGSNSPLH
TRBV6-1,TRBD1,TRBJ1-4,ASIPSNRGYEKLF
TRBV19,TRBD2,TRBJ2-1,ASRLVAGVNEQF
TRBV11-1,NA,TRBJ2-7,ASSPGRIYEQY
TRBV10-3,NA,TRBJ1-5,AISDPGGYNQPQH
TRBV12-3/TRBV12-4,NA,TRBJ2-1,ASRRTGEVTYNEQF
TRBV19,NA,TRBJ2-2,ASTEAGQNTGELF
TRBV12-3/TRBV12-4,NA,TRBJ1-2,ASSLAKEGYT
TRBV5-1,TRBD2,TRBJ2-1,ASSPRLAGLRENEQF
TRBV7-9,TRBD1,TRBJ2-7,ASSPSGTGNYEQY
TRBV6-1,NA,TRBJ1-1,ASSPGEGVTDTEAF
TRBV6-1,NA,TRBJ1-2,ASSSGPSGTYGYT
TRBV6-5,NA,TRBJ1-1,ASSYEADYLNTEAF
TRBV12-3/TRBV12-4,TRBD2,TRBJ2-1,ASSPLAGDNEQF
TRBV19,TRBD1,TRBJ2-1,GSSTYRGNEQF
TRBV6-2/TRBV6-3,TRBD1,TRBJ2-1,ASRTTGGSGYNEQF
TRBV6-1,NA,TRBJ2-5,ASSPSGGDTPEHQY
TRBV11-2,NA,TRBJ1-2,ASSERGHGYT
TRBV6-1,TRBD1,TRBJ2-2,AASQGAETGELF
TRBV20-1,NA,TRBJ1-4,SASPSGGVGEKLF
TRBV27,TRBD1,TRBJ2-2,ASSLIRQGAPGELF
TRBV12-3/TRBV12-4,NA,TRBJ2-1,ASSFRGEQF
TRBV28,NA,TRBJ1-2,ASRTGTGGSGYT
TRBV7-8,TRBD2,TRBJ2-1,ASSLFGGAKF